This TCR beta chain was found in a study of beta chain bispecific antibodies for T cell cancers. Overall study findings and caveats: The leukemia cells, rather than normal T cells, gave most of the targeted TRBV signal.

Using its own MiXCR run on the 5' RACE reads, TCRdb lists one record per CDR3 protein. Of around 15,000 distinct CDR3 sequences in the sample, 2% to 2.5% were seen once. This clonotype has a count of ten or more. Its specificity is unknown. Expansion lasted 2 to 4 days, with either anti-CD3 antibody OKT3 or CD3/CD28 beads. Cocultures held 5 x 10^4 or so normal T cells, 5 x 10^4 or so targets, and bispecific antibody. This TCR came from a human donor in good health. Some clones in this sample may be carry-over from other donors' samples. What was sequenced was healthy donor T cells cultured with leukemia cells.

CDR3 amino acids: CASSRTDYEQYF. Written as DNA, the CDR3 is TGTGCCAGCAGCCGGACGGATTACGAGCAGTACTTC. The rearrangement joins TRBV11-1 to TRBJ2-7, with unresolved D. Germline CDR1 and CDR2: SGHAT and FQDESV (reference sequence). V gave up 5 bases and J gave up 4 bases, with 9 bases separating them. The CDR3 runs to 12 residues. The full variable domain, in which reference TRBV11-1 and TRBJ2-7 provide the parts outside the CDR3, is EAEVAQSPRYKITEKSQAVAFWCDPISGHATLYWYRQILGQGPELLVQFQDESVVDDSQLPKDRFSAERLKGVDSTLKIQPAELGDSAMYLCASSRTDYEQYFGPGTRLTVT.